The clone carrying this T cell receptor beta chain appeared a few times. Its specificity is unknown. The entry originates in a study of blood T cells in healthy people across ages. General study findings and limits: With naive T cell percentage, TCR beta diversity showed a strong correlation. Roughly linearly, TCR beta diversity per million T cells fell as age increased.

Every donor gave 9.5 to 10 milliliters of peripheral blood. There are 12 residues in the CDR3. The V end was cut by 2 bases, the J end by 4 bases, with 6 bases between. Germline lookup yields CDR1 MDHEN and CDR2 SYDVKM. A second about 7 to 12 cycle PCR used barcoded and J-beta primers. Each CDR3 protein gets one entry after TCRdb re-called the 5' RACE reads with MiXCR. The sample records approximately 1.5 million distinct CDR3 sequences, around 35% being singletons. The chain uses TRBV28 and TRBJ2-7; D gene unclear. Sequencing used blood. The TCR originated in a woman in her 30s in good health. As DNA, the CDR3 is TGTGCCAGCAGTTTACGTATTTACGAGCAGTACTTC. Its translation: CASSLRIYEQYF.